This T cell receptor beta chain was recovered during a study of blood T cell repertoires in COVID-19. Study-level background: Whether acute or convalescent, the COVID-19 samples came from the United States, Italy and Spain. The cDNA or gDNA used as material had been derived from T cells, B-cell-depleted T cells, or PBMCs.

Trimming shortened V by 1 base and J by 3 bases, and 18 bases separated the two germline ends. The CDR3 contains 17 residues. The germline V gene encodes CDR1 SGHRS and CDR2 YFSETQ. The count of this clone is one. The Seattle site enrolled patients during active infection and followed them longitudinally. Original analysis: Estimates of nucleated cell counts were drawn from the amplification of reference gene primers. The data were produced by immunoSEQ multiplex PCR, yet TCRdb's version contains in-frame clones alone and is incomplete. D and trimming come from the DNA, and the V and J calls and clone size come from that table. The sample gives 250,000 to 350,000 clones, around 84% of which show up once; about 1.6% is in the top ten.

V and J are TRBV5-1 and TRBJ2-3; a possible D gene is TRBD2 (6 bases). The TCR originated in a human donor with COVID-19, enrolled during active disease. The donor label of this sample is uncertain. Sequencing used peripheral blood. This chain's CDR3 is CASSLSIGGGRTDTQYF. DNA for the CDR3: TGCGCCAGCAGCTTGTCCATCGGGGGAGGTCGAACAGATACGCAGTATTTT.